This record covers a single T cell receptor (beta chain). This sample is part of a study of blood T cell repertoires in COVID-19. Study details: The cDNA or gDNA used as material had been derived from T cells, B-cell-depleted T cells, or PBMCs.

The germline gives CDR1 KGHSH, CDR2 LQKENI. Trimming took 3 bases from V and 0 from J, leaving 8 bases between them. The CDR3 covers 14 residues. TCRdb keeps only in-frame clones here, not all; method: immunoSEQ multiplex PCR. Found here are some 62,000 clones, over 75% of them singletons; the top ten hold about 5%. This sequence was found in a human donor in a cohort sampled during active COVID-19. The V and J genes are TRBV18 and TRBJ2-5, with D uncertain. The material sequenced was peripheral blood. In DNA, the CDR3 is TGTGCCAGCTCACCCCTCCGGGACCAAGAGACCCAGTACTTC. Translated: CASSPLRDQETQYF.